This entry describes one T cell receptor (beta chain). Its target is not known. Only in-frame clones appear in the TCRdb table, and some are missing; sequencing was by immunoSEQ multiplex PCR. The sample contains over 100,000 clones, less than 90% of which appear only once. Trimming took off 0 bases at V and 0 bases at J, with 15 bases between the two ends. The CDR3 is 17 residues long. CDR1 is MNHEY, CDR2 SMNVEV, per germline (reference sequence). The data originate from a study of graft-versus-host responses after intestinal transplantation. Turning to the study itself: Each transplant was multivisceral, liver-intestinal, or isolated intestinal.

This specimen was unstimulated CD4+ T cells sorted from spleen or lymph node cells, taken before intestinal transplant. V and J are TRBV27 and TRBJ2-7, with D perhaps TRBD1 or TRBD2 (6 bases each). This TCR came from a human donor who received an intestinal transplant. The CDR3 DNA reads TGTGCCAGCAGTTTATCTGCCGGGGGCGCCCCCTCCTACGAGCAGTACTTC. Translating it yields CASSLSAGGAPSYEQYF.